This T cell receptor (beta chain) was recorded in a study of blood T cell repertoires in COVID-19. In the study overall: Sources were T cells, B-cell-depleted T cells, or PBMCs; the material itself was cDNA or gDNA.

This clone was detected only a few times. The CDR3 has 15 amino acids. Germline CDR1 and CDR2: SGHRS and YFSETQ. Trimming removed 0 bases from V and 4 bases from J; junction bases left unmatched: 5. Data came from immunoSEQ multiplex PCR; TCRdb stores just in-frame clones and leaves some out. The repertoire holds 150,000 or so clones, with roughly 77% as singletons. Sequencing input: peripheral blood. V is TRBV5-1 and J is TRBJ2-5; 8 positions agree with TRBD1. The receptor's source is a woman in her 70s with COVID-19, enrolled during active disease. CDR3 residues: CASSLGDRKLETQYF. CDR3 in DNA: TGCGCCAGCAGCTTGGGGGACAGGAAATTAGAGACCCAGTACTTC. Complete variable domain (other parts from reference TRBV5-1 and TRBJ2-5): KAGVTQTPRYLIKTRGQQVTLSCSPISGHRSVSWYQQTPGQGLQFLFEYFSETQRNKGNFPGRFSGRQFSNSRSEMNVSTLELGDSALYLCASSLGDRKLETQYFGPGTRLLVL.